The TCR beta chain under discussion was sequenced for a study of siplizumab effects on memory and regulatory T cells. Study observations and caveats: The drug siplizumab significantly decreased the alloreactive sequences that could be traced to unstimulated CD4+ memory cells. Proliferating siplizumab-culture Treg suppressive function went unconfirmed.

In the case of this clone: Antigen unknown.

The method was immunoSEQ multiplex PCR; TCRdb's version includes in-frame clones alone and lacks a portion of them. This sample has about 40,000 clones, with roughly 90% found just once. CDR3 size: 14 residues. Germline V gives CDR1 SGDLS, CDR2 YYNGEE. V lost 4 bases and J 6 bases, leaving 13 bases between the germline ends. This chain uses TRBV9 with TRBJ1-4; a weak D match, TRBD1 (5 bases). The origin of this receptor is a human donor in good health. Sequences were obtained from naive CD4+ T cells sorted from blood. DNA for the CDR3: TGTGCCAGCAGCCCCCGGGGGAGGGATGAAAAACTGTTTTTT. Protein: CASSPRGRDEKLFF.